This T cell receptor (beta chain) is from a study of T cell responses to AZD1222 COVID-19 vaccine. Clones were sequenced by immunoSEQ multiplex PCR, and TCRdb holds only the in-frame ones, with some missing. Of roughly 100,000 clones in the sample, about 90% were seen once. CDR1 is LGHNA, CDR2 YSLEER, per germline. This CDR3 is built from 15 residues. Trimming shortened V by 0 bases and J by 6 bases, and 12 bases separated the two germline ends. The receptor was isolated from an adult in good health. Sequencing was performed on peripheral blood, taken on day 0 of AZD1222 vaccination. The V gene is TRBV4-3, the J gene TRBJ1-5; tentative D call: TRBD1 (5 bases). The CDR3 DNA sequence: TGCGCCAGCAGCCAAGATCCAACAGGCGGTCAGCCCCAGCATTTT. Protein: CASSQDPTGGQPQHF.